Listed here are 17 T cell receptor beta chains from one sample, sequenced in a study of regulatory T cells in long-lasting Graves disease. CDR3 regions were amplified by Arm-PCR using iRepertoire HTBI primers to build TCR beta libraries. TCRdb re-called the multiplex PCR reads through MiXCR, storing one row per CDR3 protein. Of 300,000 to 500,000 distinct CDR3 sequences in the sample, 20% to 25% were seen once. Time point meaning: persistent/refractory GD, antithyroid drugs over 5 years with positive TRAb. With RNA extracted from PBMCs as input, the TCR library was made. The source was peripheral blood mononuclear cells (PBMCs), collected when the disease was refractory, from a patient treated with antithyroid drugs. The receptors shown here come from a female donor with Graves disease.

This chain connects TRBV28 to TRBJ2-3; D is unclear. Germline lookup yields CDR1 MDHEN and CDR2 SYDVKM. V lost 3 bases and J 3 bases, leaving 13 bases between the germline ends. This CDR3 comprises 15 residues. In DNA, the CDR3 is TGTGCCAGCAGTTTTTCCCCCCCTAGAACAGATACGCAGTATTTT. Its translation: CASSFSPPRTDTQYF.

CDR3 loop: CASSPNRLVPTDTQYF. DNA for the CDR3: TGTGCCAGCAGCCCCAATCGACTAGTTCCCACAGATACGCAGTATTTT. The chain uses TRBV7-2 and TRBJ2-3, with D possibly TRBD2 on 6 matching bases. With 5 bases removed from V and 2 bases from J, the gap between germline ends came to 17 bases. Germline V gives CDR1 SGHTA, CDR2 FQGNSA. The CDR3 sequence is 16 residues long. Variable domain in full (rest from reference TRBV7-2 and TRBJ2-3): GAGVSQSPSNKVTEKGKDVELRCDPISGHTALYWYRQSLGQGLEFLIYFQGNSAPDKSGLPSDRFSAERTGGSVSTLTIQRTQQEDSAVYLCASSPNRLVPTDTQYFGPGTRLTVL.

About this clonotype itself: This sequence may be a read error, since a much larger clone differs from it by one base. V usage is TRBV12-3 or TRBV12-4 and J usage is TRBJ1-1, with 10 bases fitting TRBD1. The CDR3 totals 15 residues. The V gene end was trimmed by 10 bases and the J gene end by 3 bases; junction bases not matched to a gene: 11. The CDR3 coding sequence is TGTGCCACCAGAAGACAGGGGGCGACGTACACTGAAGCTTTCTTT. Amino acids: CATRRQGATYTEAFF.

The chain uses TRBV12-3 or TRBV12-4 and TRBJ2-2; 7 nucleotides match TRBD1. The CDR3 covers 14 residues. Germline trimming cut 6 bases from V and 5 bases from J; bases unmatched to any gene: 6. The CDR3 DNA sequence: TGTGCCAGCAGAGACAGGGAGAGGACCGGGGAGCTGTTTTTT. This encodes CASRDRERTGELFF.

The CDR3 DNA sequence: TGTGCCACCAGTGATTCGAACCAGGCCTACAATGAGCAGTTCTTC. This gives the protein CATSDSNQAYNEQFF. The chain uses TRBV24-1 and TRBJ2-1; D remains ambiguous. From germline, CDR1 is KGHDR and CDR2 SFDVKD. V lost 2 bases and J 2 bases, leaving 9 bases between the germline ends. CDR3 length: 15 amino acids.

At least ten counts were recorded for this clonotype. This chain joins TRBV28 and TRBJ1-2; no clear D gene. The CDR3 spans 15 residues. Germline CDR1 reads MDHEN; CDR2 reads SYDVKM. V gave up 1 base and J gave up 0 bases, with 9 bases separating them. CDR3 sequence (DNA): TGTGCCAGCAGTTTATCGACCGGAGCTAACTATGGCTACACCTTC. Its protein product is CASSLSTGANYGYTF.

This clonotype was seen a few times. The chain couples TRBV5-6 to TRBJ2-5; 7 positions match TRBD1. J gave up 2 bases and V 0 bases, and 7 bases lay outside the gene matches. This CDR3 is 16 amino acids long. Per germline, CDR1 SGHDT and CDR2 YYEEEE. The CDR3 bases are TGTGCCAGCAGCTTGGACGGCCCAGGGGGTCAAGAGACCCAGTACTTC. This codes for CASSLDGPGGQETQYF.

This clonotype was recorded at least ten times. The rearrangement links TRBV7-2 to TRBJ1-5; maybe TRBD1 (5 bases). CDR1 is SGHTA, CDR2 FQGNSA, per germline. The CDR3 has 16 amino acids. Trimming stripped 4 bases from V and 3 bases from J, with 16 bases between. The chain's CDR3 is CASSSGTFLPNQPQHF. The CDR3 region has the DNA TGTGCCAGCAGCTCAGGGACCTTTCTGCCCAATCAGCCCCAGCATTTT. Drawing the rest from reference TRBV7-2 and TRBJ1-5, the complete variable domain is GAGVSQSPSNKVTEKGKDVELRCDPISGHTALYWYRQSLGQGLEFLIYFQGNSAPDKSGLPSDRFSAERTGGSVSTLTIQRTQQEDSAVYLCASSSGTFLPNQPQHFGDGTRLSIL.

V gene TRBV14 combines with J gene TRBJ2-2, with D unclear. CDR1 and CDR2 (germline): SGHDN, FVKESK. CDR3 length equals 15 residues. Trimming removed 2 bases at V and 1 base at J, with 8 bases between. The CDR3 DNA sequence: TGTGCCAGCAGCCAAACAAGGGTGAACACCGGGGAGCTGTTTTTT. This sequence encodes CASSQTRVNTGELFF.

The sample holds many counts of this clonotype. Here the CDR3 reads CAWSDGTRRNQPQHF. The CDR3 DNA reads TGTGCCTGGAGCGATGGGACGAGGCGCAATCAGCCCCAGCATTTT. V and J are TRBV30 and TRBJ1-5; TRBD1 is a possible D gene (5 bases). In germline, CDR1 is GTSNPN, CDR2 SVGIG (reference sequence). This CDR3 is built from 15 residues. Trimming left V 3 bases short and J 2 bases short, with 14 bases between.

At least ten counts were recorded for this clonotype. This rearrangement joins TRBV18 to TRBJ2-5; possibly TRBD1 for D (6 bases). The CDR3 contains 14 residues. V was clipped by 3 bases and J by 5 bases, with 13 bases between them. Germline CDR1 reads KGHSH; CDR2 reads LQKENI. CDR3 DNA sequence: TGTGCCAGCTCACCGGTGGGCACAGGGGAGACCCAGTACTTC. Translating it yields CASSPVGTGETQYF. The full variable domain, its missing parts supplied by reference TRBV18 and TRBJ2-5, is NAGVMQNPRHLVRRRGQEARLRCSPMKGHSHVYWYRQLPEEGLKFMVYLQKENIIDESGMPKERFSAEFPKEGPSILRIQQVVRGDSAAYFCASSPVGTGETQYFGPGTRLLVL.

The rearrangement links TRBV7-9 to TRBJ2-7; 7 nucleotides agree with TRBD2. The CDR3 is 15 amino acids. From germline, CDR1 is SEHNR and CDR2 FQNEAQ (reference sequence). Trimming cost V 1 base and J 3 bases; bases outside gene matches: 6. The DNA for the CDR3 is TGTGCCAGCAGCTTAGGGGCGGGAGTAAGCTACGAGCAGTACTTC. This encodes CASSLGAGVSYEQYF.

The J gene is TRBJ2-3, the V gene TRBV7-9; D not certain. V gave up 3 bases and J gave up 2 bases, with 9 bases separating them. CDR3 size: 14 residues. Germline CDR1 SEHNR, CDR2 FQNEAQ (reference sequence). The CDR3 DNA reads TGTGCCAGCAGCTTTGGAGCAAACACAGATACGCAGTATTTT. It encodes CASSFGANTDTQYF.

This clonotype occurred a few times. The V and J genes are TRBV10-3 and TRBJ2-6; no definite D call. V gave up 8 bases and J gave up 2 bases, with 7 bases separating them. From germline, CDR1 is ENHRY and CDR2 SYGVKD. The CDR3 is made up of 13 amino acids. CDR3 nucleotide sequence: TGTGCCATCGAAGTTGCTGGGGCCAACGTCCTGACTTTC. It yields the protein CAIEVAGANVLTF.

This clonotype occurred a few times. The chain couples TRBV19 to TRBJ1-1, with 7 bases matching TRBD1. V gave up 5 bases and J gave up 5 bases; unmatched junction bases: 11. Germline lookup yields CDR1 LNHDA and CDR2 SQIVND (reference sequence). The CDR3 covers 15 residues. The CDR3 DNA sequence: TGTGCCAGTAGTCCAAAGGCGGGACAGAGGACTGAAGCTTTCTTT. It translates to CASSPKAGQRTEAFF. Combining the CDR3 with reference TRBV19 and TRBJ1-1 gives the whole variable domain DGGITQSPKYLFRKEGQNVTLSCEQNLNHDAMYWYRQDPGQGLRLIYYSQIVNDFQKGDIAEGYSVSREKKESFPLTVTSAQKNPTAFYLCASSPKAGQRTEAFFGQGTRLTVV.

V and J are TRBV7-9 and TRBJ2-6, with 12 positions matching TRBD1. V lost 4 bases to trimming and J lost 0 bases; unmatched junction nucleotides: 7. This CDR3 contains 19 residues. From germline, CDR1 is SEHNR and CDR2 FQNEAQ (reference sequence). CDR3 nucleotide sequence: TGTGCCAGCAGCTCAACCCCGGGACAGGGGGCCTCTGGGGCCAACGTCCTGACTTTC. Protein: CASSSTPGQGASGANVLTF.

The V and J genes are TRBV13 and TRBJ2-2; 16 bases map to TRBD2. Germline V gene sequence: CDR1 PRHDT, CDR2 FYEKMQ (reference sequence). The CDR3 is made up of 17 amino acids. The ends lost 6 bases at V and 4 bases at J; junction bases unmatched: 5. The CDR3 sequence is CASSHGTSGRGTGELFF. CDR3 in DNA: TGTGCCAGCAGTCACGGGACTAGCGGGAGGGGCACCGGGGAGCTGTTTTTT.